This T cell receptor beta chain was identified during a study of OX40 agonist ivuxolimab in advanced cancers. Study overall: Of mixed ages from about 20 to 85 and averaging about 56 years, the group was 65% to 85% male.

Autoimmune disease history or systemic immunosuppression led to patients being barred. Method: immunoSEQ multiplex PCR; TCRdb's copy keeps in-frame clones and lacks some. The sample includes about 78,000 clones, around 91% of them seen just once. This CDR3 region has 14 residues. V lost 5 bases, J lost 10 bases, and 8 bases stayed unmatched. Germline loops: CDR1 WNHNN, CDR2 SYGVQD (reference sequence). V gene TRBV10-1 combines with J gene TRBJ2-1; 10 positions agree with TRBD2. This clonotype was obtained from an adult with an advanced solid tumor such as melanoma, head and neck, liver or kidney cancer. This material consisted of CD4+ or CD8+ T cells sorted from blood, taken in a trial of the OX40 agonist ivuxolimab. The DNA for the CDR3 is TGCGCCAGCAGTAGGCTAGCGGGGGTGAGGGAGCAGTTCTTC. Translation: CASSRLAGVREQFF.